This TCR beta chain was recorded in a study of cytomegalovirus exposure and HLA in healthy donors. Study results and caveats: In an earlier analysis, most TCR beta V segments were productive about 87% or about 30% of the time.

The germline CDR1 and CDR2 sequences are LGHNA and YNFKEQ. The length of the CDR3 is 19 residues. V gave up 0 bases and J gave up 5 bases, with 22 bases separating them. As for this clone: Its matching antigen is unknown.

In the PCR, 60 Vbeta and 13 Jbeta primers were used. Sequenced by immunoSEQ multiplex PCR; TCRdb stores in-frame clones only, minus some. The data contain 62,000 or so clones, 80% to 90% of them singletons. Sequencing was performed on PBMCs. The TCR originated in a man between 18 and 35 years old in good health and CMV-seronegative. The chain joins TRBV4-2 to TRBJ2-2, with D possibly being TRBD1 (5 bases). The chain's CDR3 is CASSQDYGRVLDATGELFF. The CDR3 nucleotides are TGTGCCAGCAGCCAAGATTATGGCAGGGTCTTAGACGCGACCGGGGAGCTGTTTTTT.